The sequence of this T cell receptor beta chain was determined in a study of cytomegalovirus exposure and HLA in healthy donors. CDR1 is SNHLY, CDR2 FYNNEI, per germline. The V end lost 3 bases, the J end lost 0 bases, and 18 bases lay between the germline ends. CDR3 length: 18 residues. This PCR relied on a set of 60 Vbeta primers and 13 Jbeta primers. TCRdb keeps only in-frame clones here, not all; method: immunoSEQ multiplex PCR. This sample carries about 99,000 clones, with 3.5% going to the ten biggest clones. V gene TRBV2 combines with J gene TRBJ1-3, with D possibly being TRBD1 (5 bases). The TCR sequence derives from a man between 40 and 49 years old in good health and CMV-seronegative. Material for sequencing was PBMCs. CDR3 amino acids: CASSDTAGISLSGNTIYF. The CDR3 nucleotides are TGTGCCAGCAGTGATACGGCAGGGATATCACTCTCTGGAAACACCATATATTTT.